The rows below give T cell receptor beta chains drawn from one sample of a study of cytomegalovirus exposure and HLA in healthy donors. The table came from immunoSEQ multiplex PCR; TCRdb's copy has only in-frame clones and leaves some out. The sample shows 95,000 to 150,000 clones, around 66% of them seen only once. The sample comprised PBMCs. These receptor sequences come from a woman aged 40 to 50 in good health and CMV-seropositive. The CDR3 runs from the conserved cysteine through the conserved F or W. Fields, in order: J gene, V gene, clone size, D gene, CDR3 protein, CDR3 DNA. A D gene is named only where the DNA matches it firmly. Size tells how often a clone was seen (once, few, many) or the class of an expanded clone, and some rows leave it out.

J gene: TRBJ2-7; V gene: TRBV10-1; clone size: NA; D gene: TRBD1; CDR3 protein: CASSRGTGTSYEQYF; CDR3 DNA: TGCGCCAGCAGCCGCGGGACAGGGACGTCCTACGAGCAGTACTTC
J gene: TRBJ1-1; V gene: TRBV14; clone size: NA; D gene: NA; CDR3 protein: CASSSPQQGNTEAFF; CDR3 DNA: TGTGCCAGCAGCTCGCCGCAACAGGGGAACACTGAAGCTTTCTTT
J gene: TRBJ2-7; V gene: TRBV6-5; clone size: NA; D gene: NA; CDR3 protein: CASSYSNKGGDYEQYF; CDR3 DNA: TGTGCCAGCAGTTACTCCAATAAAGGGGGAGACTACGAGCAGTACTTC
J gene: TRBJ2-1; V gene: TRBV6-5; clone size: few; D gene: NA; CDR3 protein: CASNYYRSYNEQFF; CDR3 DNA: TGTGCCAGCAACTACTACCGCTCCTACAATGAGCAGTTCTTC
J gene: TRBJ2-7; V gene: TRBV19; clone size: NA; D gene: TRBD2; CDR3 protein: CASSGSGVYEQYF; CDR3 DNA: TGTGCCAGTAGTGGAAGCGGGGTCTACGAGCAGTACTTC
J gene: TRBJ1-4; V gene: TRBV6-6; clone size: few; D gene: TRBD1; CDR3 protein: CASSPRDSGTEKLFF; CDR3 DNA: TGTGCCAGCAGTCCCCGGGACAGCGGCACCGAAAAACTGTTTTTT
J gene: TRBJ2-1; V gene: TRBV27; clone size: NA; D gene: NA; CDR3 protein: CASSHYPEDEQFF; CDR3 DNA: TGTGCCAGCAGTCATTATCCCGAGGATGAGCAGTTCTTC
J gene: TRBJ2-7; V gene: TRBV27; clone size: NA; D gene: TRBD2; CDR3 protein: CASSPILAGGSYEQYF; CDR3 DNA: TGTGCCAGCAGTCCAATTCTAGCGGGTGGATCCTACGAGCAGTACTTC
J gene: TRBJ2-3; V gene: TRBV11-3; clone size: NA; D gene: TRBD2; CDR3 protein: CASSFGTSGGGDTQYF; CDR3 DNA: TGTGCCAGCAGCTTTGGGACTAGCGGAGGGGGAGATACGCAGTATTTT
J gene: TRBJ2-1; V gene: TRBV14; clone size: NA; D gene: TRBD1; CDR3 protein: CASSRTGQAYNEQFF; CDR3 DNA: TGTGCCAGCAGCCGTACGGGACAGGCTTACAATGAGCAGTTCTTC
J gene: TRBJ1-6; V gene: TRBV30; clone size: NA; D gene: NA; CDR3 protein: CAWTQGNSPLHF; CDR3 DNA: TGTGCCTGGACTCAGGGTAATTCACCCCTCCACTTT
J gene: TRBJ1-6; V gene: TRBV9; clone size: NA; D gene: TRBD1; CDR3 protein: CASSATDRGSYNSPLHF; CDR3 DNA: TGTGCCAGCAGCGCAACGGACAGGGGCTCCTATAATTCACCCCTCCACTTT
J gene: TRBJ2-2; V gene: TRBV28; clone size: NA; D gene: TRBD1; CDR3 protein: CASRRQGAGELFF; CDR3 DNA: TGTGCCAGCAGGCGACAGGGTGCCGGGGAGCTGTTTTTT
J gene: TRBJ1-2; V gene: TRBV18; clone size: NA; D gene: NA; CDR3 protein: CASSPQGQANYGYTF; CDR3 DNA: TGTGCCAGCTCACCACAGGGGCAGGCTAACTATGGCTACACCTTC
J gene: TRBJ2-3; V gene: TRBV18; clone size: NA; D gene: TRBD2; CDR3 protein: CASSPSGVTDTQYF; CDR3 DNA: TGTGCCAGCTCACCTAGCGGGGTGACAGATACGCAGTATTTT
J gene: TRBJ1-3; V gene: TRBV9; clone size: NA; D gene: NA; CDR3 protein: CASSPHAEISGNTIYF; CDR3 DNA: TGTGCCAGCAGCCCCCACGCGGAGATTTCTGGAAACACCATATATTTT
J gene: TRBJ1-2; V gene: TRBV6-5; clone size: NA; D gene: NA; CDR3 protein: CASSGDLYRDGYTF; CDR3 DNA: TGTGCCAGCAGTGGGGATTTATACAGGGATGGCTACACCTTC
J gene: TRBJ1-4; V gene: TRBV28; clone size: NA; D gene: NA; CDR3 protein: CASSRWGVATNEKLFF; CDR3 DNA: TGTGCCAGCAGCAGATGGGGAGTTGCAACTAATGAAAAACTGTTTTTT
J gene: TRBJ2-6; V gene: TRBV6-5; clone size: NA; D gene: NA; CDR3 protein: CASSYDTSGANVLTF; CDR3 DNA: TGTGCCAGCAGTTACGACACCTCTGGGGCCAACGTCCTGACTTTC
J gene: TRBJ1-1; V gene: TRBV10-3; clone size: NA; D gene: TRBD1; CDR3 protein: CATGGQGENTEAFF; CDR3 DNA: TGTGCCACCGGGGGACAGGGGGAGAACACTGAAGCTTTCTTT
J gene: TRBJ1-2; V gene: TRBV7-9; clone size: few; D gene: NA; CDR3 protein: CASSLDSSYGYTF; CDR3 DNA: TGTGCCAGCAGCTTGGACAGCTCCTATGGCTACACCTTC
J gene: TRBJ2-5; V gene: TRBV11-2; clone size: NA; D gene: TRBD2; CDR3 protein: CASSPRLAGGLPQETQYF; CDR3 DNA: TGTGCCAGCAGCCCAAGACTAGCGGGGGGTCTACCTCAAGAGACCCAGTACTTC
J gene: TRBJ1-4; V gene: TRBV7-9; clone size: NA; D gene: NA; CDR3 protein: CASSLLAGHEKLFF; CDR3 DNA: TGTGCCAGCAGCCTACTGGCGGGGCATGAAAAACTGTTTTTT
J gene: TRBJ2-7; V gene: TRBV11-3; clone size: NA; D gene: NA; CDR3 protein: CASSQGALLDYEQYF; CDR3 DNA: TGTGCCAGCAGCCAAGGGGCCCTTCTGGACTACGAGCAGTACTTC
J gene: TRBJ1-5; V gene: TRBV5-4; clone size: NA; D gene: TRBD1; CDR3 protein: CASSLDGTEGQPQHF; CDR3 DNA: TGTGCCAGCAGCTTGGATGGGACAGAAGGTCAGCCCCAGCATTTT
J gene: TRBJ2-1; V gene: TRBV7-7; clone size: NA; D gene: NA; CDR3 protein: CASSLALGGGQFF; CDR3 DNA: TGTGCTAGCAGCTTAGCGCTGGGGGGAGGGCAGTTCTTC
J gene: TRBJ1-6; V gene: TRBV19; clone size: NA; D gene: TRBD1; CDR3 protein: CASTRQGNSPLHF; CDR3 DNA: TGTGCCAGTACACGACAGGGGAATTCACCCCTCCACTTT
J gene: TRBJ1-2; V gene: TRBV6-1; clone size: few; D gene: TRBD1; CDR3 protein: CASSPTGRGYTF; CDR3 DNA: TGCGCCAGCAGTCCGACAGGGAGGGGCTACACCTTC
J gene: TRBJ1-1; V gene: TRBV5-4; clone size: NA; D gene: TRBD1; CDR3 protein: CASSSGQGMNTEAFF; CDR3 DNA: TGTGCCAGCAGCTCGGGACAGGGGATGAACACTGAAGCTTTCTTT
J gene: TRBJ1-1; V gene: TRBV14; clone size: NA; D gene: NA; CDR3 protein: CASSLELGRATEAFF; CDR3 DNA: TGTGCCAGCAGCCTGGAACTAGGGCGGGCCACTGAAGCTTTCTTT
J gene: TRBJ1-2; V gene: TRBV15; clone size: few; D gene: TRBD1; CDR3 protein: CATSRGGTDNYGYTF; CDR3 DNA: TGTGCCACCAGCAGAGGGGGGACAGACAACTATGGCTACACCTTC
J gene: TRBJ1-6; V gene: TRBV9; clone size: NA; D gene: TRBD1; CDR3 protein: CASSLRQGRDSPLHF; CDR3 DNA: TGTGCCAGCAGCCTTCGACAGGGTAGGGATTCACCCCTCCACTTT
J gene: TRBJ2-7; V gene: TRBV5-1; clone size: NA; D gene: NA; CDR3 protein: CASSPEGVAYEQYF; CDR3 DNA: TGCGCCAGCAGCCCAGAAGGGGTGGCCTACGAGCAGTACTTC
J gene: TRBJ2-1; V gene: TRBV7-9; clone size: NA; D gene: TRBD2; CDR3 protein: CASSPPGRESSYNEQFF; CDR3 DNA: TGTGCCAGCAGCCCCCCTGGGCGGGAGAGCTCCTACAATGAGCAGTTCTTC
J gene: TRBJ2-3; V gene: TRBV5-1; clone size: NA; D gene: TRBD2; CDR3 protein: CASSLAAGEGDTQYF; CDR3 DNA: TGCGCCAGCAGCTTGGCTGCGGGGGAGGGAGATACGCAGTATTTT
J gene: TRBJ2-5; V gene: TRBV7-9; clone size: NA; D gene: NA; CDR3 protein: CASSLDRETQYF; CDR3 DNA: TGTGCCAGCAGCTTAGATCGGGAGACCCAGTACTTC
J gene: TRBJ2-1; V gene: TRBV10-3; clone size: once; D gene: TRBD2; CDR3 protein: CAISDTAGAPGGEQFF; CDR3 DNA: TGTGCCATCAGTGATACAGCGGGGGCACCGGGGGGTGAGCAGTTCTTC
J gene: TRBJ2-5; V gene: TRBV5-1; clone size: few; D gene: NA; CDR3 protein: CASSLDNQETQYF; CDR3 DNA: TGCGCCAGCAGCTTGGACAACCAAGAGACCCAGTACTTC
J gene: TRBJ2-1; V gene: TRBV5-1; clone size: NA; D gene: NA; CDR3 protein: CASSRGTVYNEQFF; CDR3 DNA: TGCGCCAGCAGCCGCGGGACAGTTTACAATGAGCAGTTCTTC
J gene: TRBJ1-1; V gene: TRBV5-1; clone size: NA; D gene: NA; CDR3 protein: CASSYGQRPNTEAFF; CDR3 DNA: TGCGCCAGCAGCTACGGACAGAGACCTAACACTGAAGCTTTCTTT